This T cell receptor beta chain comes out of a study of human T cells and chemical hapten exposure. Study processing details: Samples contained a median of about 100,000 TCRs, with a range of 23,224 to 690,600. TCRdb re-called the RACE reads through MiXCR, storing one row per CDR3 protein. V and J calls and clone size were set by TCRdb, not the authors. The sample records under 130,000 distinct CDR3 sequences, approximately 11% being singletons. Indicated time point: patch test 1, 2 weeks after DPC sensitization. Sample treatment: therapeutic diphenylcyclopropenone sensitization with weekly scalp DPC. Whole blood, unfractionated, served as the material for total RNA extraction. Study outcomes and limitations: Among expanded TCRs, significantly more large CDR3 similarity clusters formed than among controls.

Germline-derived CDR1 and CDR2 are LGHDT and YNNKEL (reference sequence). The CDR3 has 14 residues. The trim removed 4 bases at V and 3 bases at J, leaving 5 bases unmatched. This clonotype was counted ten times or more. Its target is unknown. The TCR comes from a middle-aged woman with alopecia areata. Some clones in this sample may be carry-over from other donors' samples. V is TRBV3-1 and J is TRBJ2-7; TRBD2 agrees at 8 bases. The starting material was whole blood, obtained in connection with sensitization to the hapten diphenylcyclopropenone (DPC). CDR3 nucleotide sequence: TGTGCCAGCAGCCCAAGGCGGGGGGACTACGAGCAGTACTTC. It specifies CASSPRRGDYEQYF.